These T cell receptor beta chains were read from a single sample in a study of blood T cell repertoires in COVID-19. The method was immunoSEQ multiplex PCR; TCRdb's version includes in-frame clones alone and lacks a portion of them. The data show 250,000 to 300,000 clones, with roughly nine tenths seen just once and 4% to 5% held by the top ten. Sequencing was performed on peripheral blood. These receptors were collected from a woman in her thirties or forties who had recovered from COVID-19. CDR3s leave out the opening cysteine and the closing phenylalanine or tryptophan. Clone sizes are given selectively: once, few, many, or a class where the clone is expanded.

J gene: TRBJ1-5
V gene: TRBV30
clone size: few
CDR3 protein: AWSVQGTRGQPQH

J gene: TRBJ2-3
V gene: TRBV9
clone size: NA
CDR3 protein: ASSQDSNTQY

J gene: TRBJ1-5
V gene: TRBV6-5
clone size: NA
CDR3 protein: ASGTNSNQPQH

J gene: TRBJ2-1
V gene: TRBV6-6
clone size: NA
CDR3 protein: ASSREGGTEQF

J gene: TRBJ1-5
V gene: TRBV12-5
clone size: NA
CDR3 protein: ASGLYTMDQPQH

J gene: TRBJ1-4
V gene: TRBV15
clone size: NA
CDR3 protein: ATKSNRNEKLF

J gene: TRBJ1-4
V gene: TRBV28
clone size: NA
CDR3 protein: ASSLLTGEKLF

J gene: TRBJ2-3
V gene: TRBV5-1
clone size: NA
CDR3 protein: ASSAGTGGKDTQY

J gene: TRBJ1-6
V gene: TRBV24-1
clone size: NA
CDR3 protein: ATLMNRGGSYNSPLH

J gene: TRBJ1-2
V gene: TRBV28
clone size: NA
CDR3 protein: ASSFTSYGYT

J gene: TRBJ2-1
V gene: TRBV9
clone size: NA
CDR3 protein: ASSVGPLLAGYNEQF

J gene: TRBJ1-1
V gene: TRBV7-9
clone size: NA
CDR3 protein: ASSEVADTEAF

J gene: TRBJ2-2
V gene: TRBV7-9
clone size: NA
CDR3 protein: ASSLAPTGARTGELF

J gene: TRBJ1-1
V gene: TRBV5-1
clone size: NA
CDR3 protein: ASAKTQGTGGLDTEAF

J gene: TRBJ1-2
V gene: TRBV16
clone size: NA
CDR3 protein: ASSQPSRYGYT

J gene: TRBJ2-7
V gene: TRBV5-1
clone size: NA
CDR3 protein: ASSLEGADDEQY

J gene: TRBJ1-1
V gene: TRBV29-1
clone size: NA
CDR3 protein: SVLWGGTEAF

J gene: TRBJ1-1
V gene: TRBV18
clone size: once
CDR3 protein: ASCTGQNTEAF

J gene: TRBJ1-2
V gene: TRBV6-5
clone size: NA
CDR3 protein: ASRQDRGYGYT

J gene: TRBJ1-6
V gene: TRBV11-2
clone size: NA
CDR3 protein: ASSADPGVSPLH

J gene: TRBJ2-5
V gene: TRBV5-1
clone size: NA
CDR3 protein: ASSFPQTPETQY

J gene: TRBJ2-2
V gene: TRBV9
clone size: NA
CDR3 protein: ASSVAGGLSGEGELF

J gene: TRBJ2-5
V gene: TRBV14
clone size: NA
CDR3 protein: ASSQLDSGRAQETQY

J gene: TRBJ1-1
V gene: TRBV7-9
clone size: NA
CDR3 protein: ASSLRQGSAEAF

J gene: TRBJ2-1
V gene: TRBV18
clone size: NA
CDR3 protein: ASSPLTGHEQF

J gene: TRBJ1-4
V gene: TRBV6-5
clone size: NA
CDR3 protein: ASSLGQGREKLF

J gene: TRBJ1-2
V gene: TRBV7-9
clone size: NA
CDR3 protein: ASSSTGHGYT

J gene: TRBJ1-2
V gene: TRBV18
clone size: NA
CDR3 protein: ASSPGDGYT

J gene: TRBJ2-3
V gene: TRBV29-1
clone size: NA
CDR3 protein: SVGTSGVDTQY

J gene: TRBJ2-4
V gene: TRBV10-3
clone size: NA
CDR3 protein: AISGPDAPGNIQY

J gene: TRBJ1-4
V gene: TRBV4-1
clone size: once
CDR3 protein: ASSQGRVLTNEKLF

J gene: TRBJ2-1
V gene: TRBV4-3
clone size: NA
CDR3 protein: ASSQEPLGLSYNEQF

J gene: TRBJ1-6
V gene: TRBV19
clone size: NA
CDR3 protein: ASSIAPWSDSPLH

J gene: TRBJ2-5
V gene: TRBV2
clone size: NA
CDR3 protein: ASSGGGETQY

J gene: TRBJ2-6
V gene: TRBV10-3
clone size: NA
CDR3 protein: AISGGQGKGTSGANVLT

J gene: TRBJ1-2
V gene: TRBV27
clone size: NA
CDR3 protein: ATQQHGSTGATYGYT

J gene: TRBJ1-4
V gene: TRBV6-5
clone size: once
CDR3 protein: ASSYWRAEKLF

J gene: TRBJ1-2
V gene: TRBV12-3/TRBV12-4
clone size: NA
CDR3 protein: ASSFRTPYGYT

J gene: TRBJ2-5
V gene: TRBV18
clone size: NA
CDR3 protein: ASSPLAGEETQY

J gene: TRBJ2-5
V gene: TRBV28
clone size: NA
CDR3 protein: ASSYRDFQETQY

J gene: TRBJ1-6
V gene: TRBV3-1/TRBV3-2
clone size: NA
CDR3 protein: ASSRDRAVSPLH